Listed below are T cell receptor beta chains from one sample, sequenced in a study of human T cells and chemical hapten exposure. TCRdb called the RACE reads again in MiXCR, with one record for every CDR3 protein. The sample yields fewer than 300,000 distinct CDR3 sequences, around 9.3% seen once. Specimen: whole blood, collected in connection with sensitization to the hapten diphenylcyclopropenone (DPC). The receptor source for this set is a woman aged 40 to 55 with alopecia areata. Some clones in this sample may be carry-over from other donors' samples. Each CDR3 is given with its conserved first and last residue. D genes are given only for firm matches. Clone sizes are given selectively: once, few, many, or a class where the clone is expanded.

many	TRBV4-2	TRBJ2-1	TRBD1	TGTGCCAGCAGCCCGGGACAGCGTTACAATGAGCAGTTCTTC	CASSPGQRYNEQFF
-	TRBV5-1	TRBJ1-1	-	TGCGCCAGCAGCCGAGGAGGGCAGGGAAACACTGAAGCTTTCTTT	CASSRGGQGNTEAFF
-	TRBV12-3/TRBV12-4	TRBJ1-1	-	TGTGCCAGCAGTTTCGCGGTGAGCACTGAAGCTTTCTTT	CASSFAVSTEAFF
-	TRBV18	TRBJ2-1	-	TGTGCCAGCTCACCACTTGGCGGGACGCTTTCCAATGAGCAGTTCTTC	CASSPLGGTLSNEQFF
few	TRBV5-4	TRBJ2-5	TRBD1	TGTGCCAGCAGCTTGCGACAGGGGTCCCAAGAGACCCAGTACTTC	CASSLRQGSQETQYF
few	TRBV7-7	TRBJ2-1	-	TGTGCTAGCAGCTTAGACGTTTACAATGAGCAGTTCTTC	CASSLDVYNEQFF
-	TRBV7-9	TRBJ1-5	-	TGTGCCAGCAGCTCGGACACAAGCAATCAGCCCCAGCATTTT	CASSSDTSNQPQHF
-	TRBV29-1	TRBJ1-1	TRBD1	TGCAGCGTAGGGGACAGGGGTCTCACTGAAGCTTTCTTT	CSVGDRGLTEAFF
-	TRBV20-1	TRBJ2-3	-	TGCAGTGCTAGAGATCCGGGACGGTCCTTCACAGATACGCAGTATTTT	CSARDPGRSFTDTQYF
-	TRBV4-3	TRBJ1-5	TRBD1	TGCGCCAGCAGCCAAGACCCTGGGACAGGGAATCAGCCCCAGCATTTT	CASSQDPGTGNQPQHF
-	TRBV12-3/TRBV12-4	TRBJ1-1	-	TGTGCCAGCAGTTATACTAACACTGAAGCTTTCTTT	CASSYTNTEAFF
few	TRBV29-1	TRBJ2-3	-	TGCAGCGTGGGTGCGGGCACAGATACGCAGTATTTT	CSVGAGTDTQYF
few	TRBV29-1	TRBJ2-2	TRBD2	TGCAGCGTTGCCACCACTAGCGGGAGACCGGGGGAGCTGTTTTTT	CSVATTSGRPGELFF
-	TRBV28	TRBJ1-4	TRBD1	TGTGCCAGCAGAACCGGGACAGGGCATGAAAAACTGTTTTTT	CASRTGTGHEKLFF
few	TRBV12-3/TRBV12-4	TRBJ2-5	-	TGTGCCAGCAGTTTAGCCCCTGGGTCCGGGGAGACCCAGTACTTC	CASSLAPGSGETQYF
many	TRBV12-3/TRBV12-4	TRBJ2-5	-	TGTGCCAGCAGGAAAGGACATCAAGAGACCCAGTACTTC	CASRKGHQETQYF
many	TRBV11-1	TRBJ2-5	TRBD1	TGTGCCAGCAGCCCCAGGACAGGGTGGGAGACCCAGTACTTC	CASSPRTGWETQYF
few	TRBV29-1	TRBJ2-7	TRBD1	TGCAGCGGGCTGGGACAGCCCTCCTACGAGCAGTACTTC	CSGLGQPSYEQYF
once	TRBV6-5	TRBJ2-1	TRBD2	TGTGCCAGCAGTCCTTCCACTAGCGGGAAAGAATCCTACAATGAGCAGTTCTTC	CASSPSTSGKESYNEQFF
few	TRBV4-1	TRBJ2-2	-	TGCGCCAGCAGCGCAGTTCGAGGGTCCACCGGGGAGCTGTTTTTT	CASSAVRGSTGELFF
few	TRBV7-2	TRBJ1-1	-	TGTGCCAGCAGCTTAGCCTCAGGTAACACTGAAGCTTTCTTT	CASSLASGNTEAFF
few	TRBV28	TRBJ2-3	-	TGTGCCTGGGGGACTCCGAGCACAGATACGCAGTATTTT	CAWGTPSTDTQYF
few	TRBV7-3	TRBJ1-5	TRBD1	TGTGCCAGCAGCTCCGCACCGGGACAGGGACCGAATCAGCCCCAGCATTTT	CASSSAPGQGPNQPQHF
-	TRBV29-1	TRBJ1-2	-	TGCAGCGTCGGCTCCCAGGGTGTTGGCGGCTACACCTTC	CSVGSQGVGGYTF
-	TRBV20-1	TRBJ2-3	-	TGCAGTGCGACTGAGGACTCCCCGGGACATACGCAGTATTTT	CSATEDSPGHTQYF
-	TRBV7-9	TRBJ2-3	TRBD1	TGTGCCAGCAGCCTGGACAGGGGGCTTGCAGATACGCAGTATTTT	CASSLDRGLADTQYF
many	TRBV6-4	TRBJ2-2	TRBD1	TGTGCCAGCAGTAGGGACAGCGGAAGCACCGGGGAGCTGTTTTTT	CASSRDSGSTGELFF
few	TRBV11-3	TRBJ2-1	-	TGTGCCAGCAGCTTAGACGGGTTTGAGCAGTTCTTC	CASSLDGFEQFF
-	TRBV24-1	TRBJ2-1	-	TGTGCCACTGGTAAAGGACGGGCGGATAGAAGCTCCTACAATGAGCAGTTCTTC	CATGKGRADRSSYNEQFF
few	TRBV6-5	TRBJ1-1	-	TGTGCCAGCAGTTACATAGGGTCCCGGGCTGAAGCTTTCTTT	CASSYIGSRAEAFF
few	TRBV12-3/TRBV12-4	TRBJ2-1	-	TGTGCCAGCAGCCCCGGGGCGAGCCTTCCTGAGCAGTTCTTC	CASSPGASLPEQFF
-	TRBV11-2	TRBJ1-1	TRBD1	TGTGCCAGCAGACTCGGGACAGAATATGTGAACACTGAAGCTTTCTTT	CASRLGTEYVNTEAFF
-	TRBV4-3	TRBJ1-4	-	TGCGCCAGCAGCCAAGATCAGGCGGTTGCAACTAATGAAAAACTGTTTTTT	CASSQDQAVATNEKLFF
-	TRBV6-5	TRBJ2-6	-	TGTGCCAGCAGTCCCCAGGACAGCCCTGGGGCCAACGTCCTGACTTTC	CASSPQDSPGANVLTF
-	TRBV7-2	TRBJ2-7	-	TGTGCCAGCAGCTTAGAACTCGCCGGGGTCAGGGGCGAGCAGTACTTC	CASSLELAGVRGEQYF
few	TRBV12-3/TRBV12-4	TRBJ2-2	TRBD2	TGTGCCAGCGTGGGACTAGCGAACACCGGGGAGCTGTTTTTT	CASVGLANTGELFF
-	TRBV7-9	TRBJ1-4	-	TGTGCCAGCAGCCGCTTTCCGAGCTTTGAAAAACTGTTTTTT	CASSRFPSFEKLFF
many	TRBV10-3	TRBJ2-3	-	TGTGCCACCCAGGAGGGACTGAGCGCAGATACGCAGTATTTT	CATQEGLSADTQYF
-	TRBV28	TRBJ1-6	-	TGTGCCAGCAGGGCCCCCAATTCATCCCTCCACTTT	CASRAPNSSLHF
few	TRBV20-1	TRBJ2-1	-	TGCAGTGCTAGAGCGGCGGGCTCCTACAATGAGCAGTTCTTC	CSARAAGSYNEQFF
many	TRBV6-5	TRBJ2-2	TRBD1	TGTGCCAGCAAGGCCGGGACAGATTTAACCGGGGAGCTGTTTTTT	CASKAGTDLTGELFF
-	TRBV6-2/TRBV6-3	TRBJ1-5	TRBD1	TGTGCCAGCAGCGACCCGACAGGGGGCTCTCAGCCCCAGCATTTT	CASSDPTGGSQPQHF
-	TRBV13	TRBJ1-3	-	TGTGCCAGCAGCGTCCGGCCTGAGTGGAACTCTGGAAACACCATATATTTT	CASSVRPEWNSGNTIYF
-	TRBV27	TRBJ2-5	-	TGTGCCAGCAGTTTTTCATGGAGGGCGGCCCAGTACTTC	CASSFSWRAAQYF
few	TRBV29-1	TRBJ2-7	TRBD2	TGCAGCGTTGGGGGGCGCAGCGGGAGTAGCGAGCAGTACTTC	CSVGGRSGSSEQYF
-	TRBV16	TRBJ2-7	-	TGTGCCAGCAGCCAATCAGGCGAGCAGTACTTC	CASSQSGEQYF
many	TRBV20-1	TRBJ2-3	TRBD2	TGCAGTGCTATTATAGCGGGAAGTACGCAGTATTTT	CSAIIAGSTQYF